The T cell receptor beta chain under discussion was sequenced for a study of cytomegalovirus exposure and HLA in healthy donors. PCR used 60 Vbeta primers and 13 Jbeta primers. The method was immunoSEQ multiplex PCR; TCRdb's version includes in-frame clones alone and lacks a portion of them. Among around 170,000 clones, 75% to 85% were seen once, and the ten largest hold around 0.8%. The V segment lost 5 bases and the J segment 2 bases; nucleotides outside the gene matches: 10. The CDR3 contains 19 residues. Germline values: CDR1 LNHNV, CDR2 YYDKDF (reference sequence). V and J are TRBV15 and TRBJ2-2; TRBD2 aligns across 14 bases. The source material was PBMCs. This sequence was found in a woman aged 18-29 years in good health and CMV-seronegative. The CDR3 reads CATSGGTSGGPLNTGELFF. The CDR3 nucleotides read TGTGCCACCAGCGGGGGGACTAGCGGGGGCCCCTTAAACACCGGGGAGCTGTTTTTT.